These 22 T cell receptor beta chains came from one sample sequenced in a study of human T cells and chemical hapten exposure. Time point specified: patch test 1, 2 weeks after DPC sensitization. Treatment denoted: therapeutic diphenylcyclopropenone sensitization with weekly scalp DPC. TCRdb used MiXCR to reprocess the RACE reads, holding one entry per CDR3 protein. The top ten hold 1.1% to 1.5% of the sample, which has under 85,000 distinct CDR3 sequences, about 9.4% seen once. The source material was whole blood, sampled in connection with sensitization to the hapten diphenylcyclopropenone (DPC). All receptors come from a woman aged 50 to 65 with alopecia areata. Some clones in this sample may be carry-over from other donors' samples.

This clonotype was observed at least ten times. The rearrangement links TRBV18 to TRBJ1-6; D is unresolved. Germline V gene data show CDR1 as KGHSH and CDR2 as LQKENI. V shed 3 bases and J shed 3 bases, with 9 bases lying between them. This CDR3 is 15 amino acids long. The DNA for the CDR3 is TGTGCCAGCTCACCCAAACTGAGCTATAATTCACCCCTCCACTTT. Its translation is CASSPKLSYNSPLHF.

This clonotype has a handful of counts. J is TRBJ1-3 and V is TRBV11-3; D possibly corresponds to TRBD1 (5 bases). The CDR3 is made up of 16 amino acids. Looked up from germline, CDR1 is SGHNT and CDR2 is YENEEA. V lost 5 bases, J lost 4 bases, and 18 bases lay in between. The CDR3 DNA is TGTGCCAGCAGCCTCGACAGTTCTTATTCCGGAAACACCATATATTTT. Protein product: CASSLDSSYSGNTIYF. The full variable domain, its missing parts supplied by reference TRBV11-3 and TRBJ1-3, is EAGVVQSPRYKIIEKKQPVAFWCNPISGHNTLYWYLQNLGQGPELLIRYENEEAVDDSQLPKDRFSAERLKGVDSTLKIQPAELGDSAVYLCASSLDSSYSGNTIYFGEGSWLTVV.

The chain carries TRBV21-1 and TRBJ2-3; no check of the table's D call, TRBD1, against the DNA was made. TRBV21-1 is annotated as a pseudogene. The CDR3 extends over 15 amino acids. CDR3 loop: CASSIRERGPDTQYF. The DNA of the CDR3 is TGTGCCAGCAGCATCCGAGAAAGGGGCCCAGATACGCAGTATTTT.

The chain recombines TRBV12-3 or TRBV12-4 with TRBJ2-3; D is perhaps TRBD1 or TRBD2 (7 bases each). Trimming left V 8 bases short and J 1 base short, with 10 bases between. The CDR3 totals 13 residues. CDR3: CASQGGGTDTQYF. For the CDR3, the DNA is TGTGCCAGCCAGGGGGGGGGCACAGATACGCAGTATTTT.

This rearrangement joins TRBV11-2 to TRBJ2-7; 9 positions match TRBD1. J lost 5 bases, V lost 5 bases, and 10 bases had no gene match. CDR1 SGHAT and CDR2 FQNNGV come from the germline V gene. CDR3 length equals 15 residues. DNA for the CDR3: TGTGCCAGCAGCCCCCCCGGGACAGGGTCCCACGAGCAGTACTTC. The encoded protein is CASSPPGTGSHEQYF.

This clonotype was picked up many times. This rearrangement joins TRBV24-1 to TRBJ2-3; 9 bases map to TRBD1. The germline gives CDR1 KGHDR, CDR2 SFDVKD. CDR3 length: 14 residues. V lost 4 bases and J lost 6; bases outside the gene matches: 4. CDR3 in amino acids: CATSETGGADTQYF. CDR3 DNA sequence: TGTGCCACCAGTGAGACAGGGGGTGCTGATACGCAGTATTTT.

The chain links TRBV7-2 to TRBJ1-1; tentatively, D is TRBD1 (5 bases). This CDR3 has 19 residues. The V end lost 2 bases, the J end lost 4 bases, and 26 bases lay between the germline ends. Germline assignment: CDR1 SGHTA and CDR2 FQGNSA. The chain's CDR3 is CASSLTPAGAPGKGTEAFF. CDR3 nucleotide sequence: TGTGCCAGCAGCTTAACCCCCGCCGGGGCGCCCGGCAAGGGCACTGAAGCTTTCTTT.

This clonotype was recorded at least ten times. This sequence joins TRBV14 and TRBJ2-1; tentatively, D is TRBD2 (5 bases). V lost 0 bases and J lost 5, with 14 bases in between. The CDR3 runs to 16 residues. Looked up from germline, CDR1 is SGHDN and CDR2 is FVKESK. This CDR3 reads CASSQERLAFNNEQFF. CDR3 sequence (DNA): TGTGCCAGCAGCCAAGAAAGATTAGCGTTCAACAATGAGCAGTTCTTC.

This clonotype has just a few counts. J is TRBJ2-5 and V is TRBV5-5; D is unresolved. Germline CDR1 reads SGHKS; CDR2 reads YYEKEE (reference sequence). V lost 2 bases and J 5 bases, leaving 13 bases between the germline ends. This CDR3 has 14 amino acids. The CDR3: CASSFPSGRETQYF. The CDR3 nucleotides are TGTGCCAGCAGCTTCCCCTCGGGTCGCGAGACCCAGTACTTC.

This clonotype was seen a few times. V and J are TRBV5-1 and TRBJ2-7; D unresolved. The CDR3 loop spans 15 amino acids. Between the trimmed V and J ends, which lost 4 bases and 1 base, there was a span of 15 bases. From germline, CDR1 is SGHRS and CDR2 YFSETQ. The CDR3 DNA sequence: TGCGCCAGCAGCGCCCTGCCCGGGCCATCCTACGAGCAGTACTTC. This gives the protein CASSALPGPSYEQYF.

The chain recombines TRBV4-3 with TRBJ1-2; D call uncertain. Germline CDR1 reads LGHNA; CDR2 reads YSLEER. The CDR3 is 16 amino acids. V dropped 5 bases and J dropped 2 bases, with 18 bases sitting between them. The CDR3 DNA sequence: TGCGCCAGCAGCTTGGACCTGAGAGGAGCGAACTATGGCTACACCTTC. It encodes CASSLDLRGANYGYTF.

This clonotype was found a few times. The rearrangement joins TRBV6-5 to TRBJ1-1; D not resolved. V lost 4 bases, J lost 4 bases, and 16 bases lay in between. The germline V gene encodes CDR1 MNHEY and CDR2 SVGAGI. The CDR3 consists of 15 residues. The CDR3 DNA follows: TGTGCCAGCAGTTCCCGGGAGGCGTGGGGCACTGAAGCTTTCTTT. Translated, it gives CASSSREAWGTEAFF.

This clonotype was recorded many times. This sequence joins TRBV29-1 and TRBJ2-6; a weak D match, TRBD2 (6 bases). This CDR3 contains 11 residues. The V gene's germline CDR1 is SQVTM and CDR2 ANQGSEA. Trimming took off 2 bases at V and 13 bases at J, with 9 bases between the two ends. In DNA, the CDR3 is TGCAGCGTTGAACTCGGGAGAGTCCTGACTTTC. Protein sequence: CSVELGRVLTF.

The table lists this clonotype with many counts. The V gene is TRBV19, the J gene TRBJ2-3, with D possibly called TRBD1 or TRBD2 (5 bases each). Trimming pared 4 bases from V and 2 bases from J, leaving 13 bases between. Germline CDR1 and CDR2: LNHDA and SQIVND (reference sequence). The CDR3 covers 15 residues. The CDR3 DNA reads TGTGCCAGTAGTAGAGGGGTGCAGGTCACAGATACGCAGTATTTT. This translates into CASSRGVQVTDTQYF.

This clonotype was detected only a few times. For the CDR3, the DNA is TGTGCCAGCTCACCACAGGGAGGGGACGAGCAGTACTTC. This encodes CASSPQGGDEQYF. This chain joins TRBV18 and TRBJ2-7; 7 bases line up with TRBD2. CDR1 and CDR2 (germline): KGHSH, LQKENI. V lost 1 base to trimming and J lost 5 bases; unmatched junction nucleotides: 2. This CDR3 has 13 residues.

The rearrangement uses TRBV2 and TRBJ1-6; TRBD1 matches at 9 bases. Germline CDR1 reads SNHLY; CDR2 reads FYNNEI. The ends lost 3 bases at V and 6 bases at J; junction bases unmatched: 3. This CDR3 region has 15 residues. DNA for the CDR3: TGTGCCAGCAGTGATTGGGGACAGGGTAATTCACCCCTCCACTTT. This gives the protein CASSDWGQGNSPLHF.

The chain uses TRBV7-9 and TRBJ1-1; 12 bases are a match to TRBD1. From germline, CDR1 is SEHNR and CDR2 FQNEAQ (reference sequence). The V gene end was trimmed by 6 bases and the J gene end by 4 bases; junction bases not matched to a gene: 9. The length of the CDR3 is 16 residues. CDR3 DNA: TGTGCCAGCAGAACCGGGACAGGGGGCTATGGCACTGAAGCTTTCTTT. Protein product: CASRTGTGGYGTEAFF.

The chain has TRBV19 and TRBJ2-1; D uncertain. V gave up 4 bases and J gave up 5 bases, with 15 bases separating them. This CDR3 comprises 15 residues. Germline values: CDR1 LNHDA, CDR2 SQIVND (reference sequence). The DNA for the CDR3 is TGTGCCAGTAGTACCCCCTTTAATGCTAACAATGAGCAGTTCTTC. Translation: CASSTPFNANNEQFF. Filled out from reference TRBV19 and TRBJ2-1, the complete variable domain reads DGGITQSPKYLFRKEGQNVTLSCEQNLNHDAMYWYRQDPGQGLRLIYYSQIVNDFQKGDIAEGYSVSREKKESFPLTVTSAQKNPTAFYLCASSTPFNANNEQFFGPGTRLTVL.

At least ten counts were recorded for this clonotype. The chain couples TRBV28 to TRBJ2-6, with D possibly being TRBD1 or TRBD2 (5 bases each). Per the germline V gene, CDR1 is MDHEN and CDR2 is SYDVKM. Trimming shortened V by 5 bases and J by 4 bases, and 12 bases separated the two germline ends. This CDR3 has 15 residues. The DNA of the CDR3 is TGTGCCAGCAGTCCCCCAGGGACCGGGGCCAACGTCCTGACTTTC. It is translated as CASSPPGTGANVLTF. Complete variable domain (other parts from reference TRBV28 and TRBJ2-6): DVKVTQSSRYLVKRTGEKVFLECVQDMDHENMFWYRQDPGLGLRLIYFSYDVKMKEKGDIPEGYSVSREKKERFSLILESASTNQTSMYLCASSPPGTGANVLTFGAGSRLTVL.

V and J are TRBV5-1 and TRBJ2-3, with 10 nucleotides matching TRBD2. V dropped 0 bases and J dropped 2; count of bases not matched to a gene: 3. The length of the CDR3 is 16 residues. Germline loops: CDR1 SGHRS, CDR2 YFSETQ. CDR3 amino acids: CASSLELAGYTDTQYF. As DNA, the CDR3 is TGCGCCAGCAGCTTGGAACTAGCGGGATACACAGATACGCAGTATTTT.

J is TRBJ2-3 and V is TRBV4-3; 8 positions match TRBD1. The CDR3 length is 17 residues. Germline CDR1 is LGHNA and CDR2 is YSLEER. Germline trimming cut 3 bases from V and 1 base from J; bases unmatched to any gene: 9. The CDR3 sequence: CASSQGPGGAGTDTQYF. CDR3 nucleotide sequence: TGCGCCAGCAGCCAGGGACCAGGGGGCGCTGGCACAGATACGCAGTATTTT.

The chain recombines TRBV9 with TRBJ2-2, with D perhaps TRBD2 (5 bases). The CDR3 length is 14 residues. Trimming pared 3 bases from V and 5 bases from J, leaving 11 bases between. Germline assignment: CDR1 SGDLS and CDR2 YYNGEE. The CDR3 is CASSAPRRTGELFF. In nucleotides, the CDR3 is TGTGCCAGCAGCGCCCCCAGGAGGACCGGGGAGCTGTTTTTT.